The 27 T cell receptor beta chains below come from one sample, sequenced in a study of regulatory T cells in long-lasting Graves disease. Sample time point: newly diagnosed GD, antithyroid drugs for less than 3 months. Isolated PBMC RNA provided the starting material for the TCR library. Investigators prepared the TCR beta libraries by applying iRepertoire HTBI primers and Arm-PCR of CDR3 regions. TCRdb used MiXCR to reprocess the multiplex PCR reads, holding one entry per CDR3 protein. This sample carries approximately 400,000 distinct CDR3 sequences, 14% to 15% of them seen once, and the ten largest clones take 16%. These data also formed part of another study, on T cells in Graves' hyperthyroidism and ophthalmopathy.

The source was peripheral blood mononuclear cells (PBMCs), collected at new diagnosis, from a patient treated with antithyroid drugs. These receptors all come from a woman between 25 and 40 years old with Graves disease.

V is TRBV5-1 and J is TRBJ2-6; D could derive from TRBD1 or TRBD2 (5 bases each). V was pared by 4 bases and J by 0 bases, with 14 bases between. The CDR3 has 17 residues. From germline, CDR1 is SGHRS and CDR2 YFSETQ. CDR3 sequence reads: CASSPGLLNSGANVLTF. Written as DNA, the CDR3 is TGCGCCAGCAGCCCGGGGCTTTTAAACTCTGGGGCCAACGTCCTGACTTTC.

This clonotype was recorded a few times. V usage is TRBV12-3 or TRBV12-4 and J usage is TRBJ2-1; 8 bases map to TRBD2. J was trimmed by 9 bases and V by 3 bases; bases with no gene match: 7. CDR3 length: 14 residues. Here the CDR3 DNA reads TGTGCCAGCAGTTTTGGCCTAGCGGGTGGTGAGCAGTTCTTC. Encoded protein: CASSFGLAGGEQFF.

This clonotype came up many times. The rearrangement links TRBV7-2 to TRBJ2-1; a possible D gene is TRBD2 (6 bases). CDR1 and CDR2 from the germline V gene are SGHTA and FQGNSA. This CDR3 spans 14 amino acids. Trimming stripped 1 base from V and 7 bases from J, with 11 bases between. CDR3 sequence reads: CASSLGRVENEQFF. CDR3 bases: TGTGCCAGCAGCTTAGGGAGGGTTGAAAATGAGCAGTTCTTC. The full variable domain, completed using reference TRBV7-2 and TRBJ2-1, is GAGVSQSPSNKVTEKGKDVELRCDPISGHTALYWYRQSLGQGLEFLIYFQGNSAPDKSGLPSDRFSAERTGGSVSTLTIQRTQQEDSAVYLCASSLGRVENEQFFGPGTRLTVL.

This clonotype was picked up many times. The chain is built from TRBV10-3 and TRBJ2-1; D is undetermined. The CDR3 spans 11 residues. V shed 10 bases and J shed 9 bases, with 13 bases lying between them. Germline lookup yields CDR1 ENHRY and CDR2 SYGVKD. The CDR3 here is CATTSGREQFF. CDR3 coding DNA: TGTGCCACGACGAGTGGTCGTGAGCAGTTCTTC.

This rearrangement joins TRBV9 to TRBJ1-4; unclear D gene. V lost 0 bases to trimming and J lost 7 bases, with 13 bases between them. Per the germline V gene, CDR1 is SGDLS and CDR2 is YYNGEE. This CDR3 has 15 residues. The CDR3 DNA is TGTGCCAGCAGCGTAGAAGGAGGGATGAGTGAAAAACTGTTTTTT. Residues: CASSVEGGMSEKLFF.

This clonotype was seen more than once but under ten times. A much larger clone is a single base away; this may be a read error. This is likely a read error, given that the CDR3 carries no conserved phenylalanine or tryptophan at its end. The chain uses TRBV27 and TRBJ1-1; D may be TRBD1 (6 bases). CDR3 size: 13 residues. CDR1 is MNHEY and CDR2 is SMNVEV in the germline V gene (reference sequence). V shed 8 bases and J shed 1 base, with 11 bases lying between them. CDR3 sequence: CASRVGGNTEAFL. The CDR3 bases are TGTGCCAGCCGCGTAGGGGGGAACACTGAAGCTTTCCTT.

V and J are TRBV4-2 and TRBJ2-7; 7 bases map to TRBD1. Unmatched junction bases numbered 20, after V lost 3 bases and J lost 0 bases. Germline V CDR1 and CDR2: LGHNA, YNFKEQ. The CDR3 covers 20 residues. CDR3 amino acids: CASSQDLYWSLGTDSYEQYF. In nucleotides, the CDR3 is TGTGCCAGCAGCCAGGATTTATATTGGTCTTTAGGGACAGACTCCTACGAGCAGTACTTC.

The chain joins TRBV5-4 to TRBJ1-2; D gene uncertain. Trimming removed 2 bases at V and 3 bases at J, with 14 bases between. CDR3 length: 15 amino acids. Germline CDR1 is SGHNT and CDR2 is YYREEE (reference sequence). The CDR3 spells CASSLAPGLDYGYTF. The CDR3, as DNA: TGTGCCAGCAGCTTAGCTCCCGGTCTGGACTATGGCTACACCTTC.

This clonotype was found a few times. CDR3 residues: CASSIPGQLNSPLHF. CDR3 DNA: TGTGCCAGTAGTATCCCGGGACAGCTTAATTCACCCCTCCACTTT. The rearrangement joins TRBV19 to TRBJ1-6; 7 bases line up with TRBD1. The germline gives CDR1 LNHDA, CDR2 SQIVND (reference sequence). V lost 3 bases to trimming and J lost 6 bases; unmatched junction nucleotides: 5. The CDR3 length is 15 residues.

This clonotype was counted many times. The chain has TRBV7-8 and TRBJ1-1; D possibly corresponds to TRBD1 (6 bases). Germline CDR1 is SGHVS and CDR2 is FQNEAQ. The CDR3 contains 14 residues. Trimming took 1 base from V and 0 from J, leaving 6 bases between them. CDR3 DNA sequence: TGTGCCAGCAGCTTAGGACAGGTGAACACTGAAGCTTTCTTT. This sequence encodes CASSLGQVNTEAFF.

This clonotype was seen many times. The rearrangement links TRBV20-1 to TRBJ2-1; TRBD2 aligns across 9 bases. The CDR3 is 13 residues long. Per the germline V gene, CDR1 is DFQATT and CDR2 is SNEGSKA (reference sequence). V was pared by 1 base and J by 10 bases, with 5 bases of the junction left unmatched. CDR3 in DNA: TGCAGTGCTAGAGGGCAAACTAGCGGGGAGCAGTTCTTC. Residues: CSARGQTSGEQFF.

This clonotype turned up a few times. The chain uses TRBV6-5 and TRBJ1-2, with D tentatively TRBD1 (5 bases). The CDR3 is 17 amino acids. Trimming removed 1 base from V and 4 bases from J, with 19 bases in between. Germline CDR1 and CDR2: MNHEY and SVGAGI. The CDR3 DNA reads TGTGCCAGCAGTTACTTGCGCCCGGCAGGGAGTTTCTATGGCTACACCTTC. Its protein product is CASSYLRPAGSFYGYTF.

V and J are TRBV4-1 and TRBJ1-4, with 8 bases lining up with TRBD1. Germline CDR1 MGHRA, CDR2 YSYEKL. The ends lost 0 bases at V and 5 bases at J; junction bases unmatched: 8. The CDR3 totals 17 residues. The CDR3 DNA is TGCGCCAGCAGCCAAGACTACCAGGGGGCCTTAAATGAAAAACTGTTTTTT. Amino acids: CASSQDYQGALNEKLFF.

Only a few counts were recorded for this clonotype. This sequence joins TRBV29-1 and TRBJ1-2, with a weak D call TRBD1 (6 bases). The germline V and J ends were trimmed by 7 bases and 8 bases, with 17 bases remaining between them. Germline V gives CDR1 SQVTM, CDR2 ANQGSEA. This CDR3 region has 12 residues. The CDR3 coding sequence is TGCAGCGCTGGGGACGGGGGCTTCGGCTACACCTTC. Translated, it gives CSAGDGGFGYTF.

In this sample, this clonotype turned up many times. This chain joins TRBV2 and TRBJ1-5; D might be TRBD1 (5 bases). The germline V gene encodes CDR1 SNHLY and CDR2 FYNNEI. V lost 0 bases, J lost 2 bases, and 11 bases lay in between. The CDR3 loop spans 16 amino acids. The DNA for the CDR3 is TGTGCCAGCAGTGAAGCCTTAGGGGCTCGCAATCAGCCCCAGCATTTT. This sequence encodes CASSEALGARNQPQHF.

In this sample, this clonotype turned up many times. V gene TRBV7-3 combines with J gene TRBJ2-2, with a possible D match to TRBD2 (6 bases). This CDR3 comprises 17 residues. Germline values: CDR1 SGHTA, CDR2 FQGTGA. V dropped 0 bases and J dropped 4 bases, with 15 bases sitting between them. The CDR3 protein is CASSLTVAGILTGELFF. The CDR3 bases are TGTGCCAGCAGCTTAACCGTGGCGGGGATACTCACCGGGGAGCTGTTTTTT.

CDR3 DNA: TGCGCCAGCAGCTTGGCACTCTCTGGGGCCAACGTCCTGACTTTC. Translation gives CASSLALSGANVLTF. The V and J genes are TRBV5-1 and TRBJ2-6, with D unresolved. The CDR3 is made up of 15 amino acids. Germline V lookup: CDR1 SGHRS, CDR2 YFSETQ. Trimming took off 0 bases at V and 0 bases at J, with 4 bases between the two ends.

This clonotype came up many times. The chain has TRBV29-1 and TRBJ1-2; D is uncertain. Trimming cost V 3 bases and J 8 bases, with 7 bases left between them. Germline values: CDR1 SQVTM, CDR2 ANQGSEA. The CDR3 has 10 residues. This chain's CDR3 is CSVEAGGYTF. The CDR3 nucleotides read TGCAGCGTTGAGGCGGGGGGCTACACCTTC.

This clonotype came up many times. This chain links TRBV2 with TRBJ1-1; D is undetermined. The V end was cut by 7 bases, the J end by 8 bases, with 11 bases between. The germline V gene encodes CDR1 SNHLY and CDR2 FYNNEI. The CDR3 totals 11 residues. For the CDR3, the DNA is TGTGCCAGCAAGGCAGAAGGGGAAGCTTTCTTT. This translates into CASKAEGEAFF. Full variable domain (remainder filled in from reference TRBV2 and TRBJ1-1): EPEVTQTPSHQVTQMGQEVILRCVPISNHLYFYWYRQILGQKVEFLVSFYNNEISEKSEIFDDQFSVERPDGSNFTLKIRSTKLEDSAMYFCASKAEGEAFFGQGTRLTVV.

V gene TRBV6-2 or TRBV6-3 combines with J gene TRBJ2-3, with TRBD1 matching 9 bases. This CDR3 region has 17 residues. In germline, CDR1 is MNHEY, CDR2 SVGEGT. Trimming at V came to 5 bases and at J to 2 bases, leaving 11 bases not matched to a gene. The CDR3 sequence is CASSELSGTGSTDTQYF. The CDR3 bases are TGTGCCAGCAGTGAATTGTCCGGGACAGGGTCCACAGATACGCAGTATTTT.

This clonotype came up many times. The chain uses TRBV30 and TRBJ1-2, with 7 bases identical to TRBD1. Germline values: CDR1 GTSNPN, CDR2 SVGIG (reference sequence). V was clipped by 0 bases and J by 6 bases; unmatched bases: 4. The CDR3 runs to 13 residues. CDR3 coding DNA: TGTGCCTGGAGTGTTATAGGGGGCGATGGCTACACCTTC. It translates to CAWSVIGGDGYTF.

This clonotype was picked up many times. This chain connects TRBV5-1 to TRBJ2-1, with 9 positions matching TRBD1. This CDR3 region has 13 residues. Trimming cost V 5 bases and J 7 bases; bases outside gene matches: 4. Germline CDR1 and CDR2: SGHRS and YFSETQ. CDR3 in amino acids: CASRGTGRNEQFF. The CDR3 DNA reads as TGCGCCAGCAGAGGGACAGGGAGGAATGAGCAGTTCTTC.

This clonotype was detected many times. J is TRBJ2-1 and V is TRBV11-1, with D perhaps matching TRBD2 (6 bases). Trimming pared 5 bases from V and 12 bases from J, leaving 23 bases between. The CDR3 runs to 15 residues. From germline, CDR1 is SGHAT and CDR2 FQDESV (reference sequence). CDR3 amino acids: CASSVTQRAGEVQFF. CDR3 sequence (DNA): TGTGCCAGCAGCGTCACCCAGCGGGCCGGAGAGGTGCAGTTCTTC. The full variable domain, its missing parts supplied by reference TRBV11-1 and TRBJ2-1, is EAEVAQSPRYKITEKSQAVAFWCDPISGHATLYWYRQILGQGPELLVQFQDESVVDDSQLPKDRFSAERLKGVDSTLKIQPAELGDSAMYLCASSVTQRAGEVQFFGPGTRLTVL.

This clonotype was counted at least ten times. V is TRBV11-2 and J is TRBJ2-1; D is possibly TRBD1 or TRBD2 (5 bases each). Germline V gene sequence: CDR1 SGHAT, CDR2 FQNNGV. There are 16 residues in the CDR3. Trimming took off 2 bases at V and 8 bases at J, with 19 bases between the two ends. The CDR3 loop reads CASSLRGQGPGHEQFF. The CDR3 DNA follows: TGTGCCAGCAGCTTACGAGGTCAGGGCCCGGGACATGAGCAGTTCTTC.

V and J are TRBV28 and TRBJ1-3; D might be TRBD1 (5 bases). The germline CDR1 and CDR2 sequences are MDHEN and SYDVKM. The V and J ends lost 6 bases and 4 bases respectively, with 16 bases between them. The CDR3 runs to 15 residues. The CDR3 DNA follows: TGTGCCAGCAGGCCTCAGGGTCCTGGCGGAAACACCATATATTTT. It is translated as CASRPQGPGGNTIYF.

This clonotype was recorded at least ten times. The rearrangement links TRBV5-1 to TRBJ1-2, with 7 positions matching TRBD1. The CDR3 has 14 amino acids. Per the germline V gene, CDR1 is SGHRS and CDR2 is YFSETQ. J gave up 2 bases and V 4 bases, and 5 bases lay outside the gene matches. The CDR3 DNA follows: TGCGCCAGCAGCACAGGGGACCAAAACTATGGCTACACCTTC. Amino acids: CASSTGDQNYGYTF. Based on the CDR3 plus reference TRBV5-1 and TRBJ1-2, the full variable domain is KAGVTQTPRYLIKTRGQQVTLSCSPISGHRSVSWYQQTPGQGLQFLFEYFSETQRNKGNFPGRFSGRQFSNSRSEMNVSTLELGDSALYLCASSTGDQNYGYTFGSGTRLTVV.

The CDR3 protein is CASSELGLAGTETDTQYF. In nucleotides, the CDR3 is TGTGCCAGCAGTGAACTAGGACTAGCGGGAACTGAAACAGATACGCAGTATTTT. The chain carries TRBV25-1 and TRBJ2-3; 12 bases map to TRBD2. CDR3 length: 18 amino acids. Germline V gives CDR1 MGHDK, CDR2 SYGVNS. Trimming removed 2 bases from V and 3 bases from J; junction bases left unmatched: 9.